This is a list of T cell receptor beta chains from one sample in a study of T cells in Graves' hyperthyroidism and ophthalmopathy. One entry per CDR3 protein, called by TCRdb with MiXCR from the multiplex PCR reads. The sample shows approximately 870,000 distinct CDR3 sequences, roughly 37% of them seen only once. Sequenced input: blood. These receptors all stem from a man younger than 35 with Graves' hyperthyroidism. Both conserved end residues are part of each CDR3. Fields, in order: J gene, V gene, clone size, D gene, CDR3 DNA, CDR3 protein. A D gene is named only where the DNA matches it firmly. Where a row states a size, it is once, few, many or the class of an expanded clone; other rows omit it.

TRBJ2-2,TRBV7-3,many,-,TGTGCCAGCAGCCCTCCGTTCACCGGGGAGCTGTTTTTT,CASSPPFTGELFF
TRBJ1-1,TRBV10-3,-,-,TGTGCCAGCAGTTACCCCGGGCCGATGAACACTGAAGCTTTCTTT,CASSYPGPMNTEAFF
TRBJ2-5,TRBV13,few,TRBD1,TGTGCCAGCAGCTTAGGCCTGACAGGGGATAAAGAGACCCAGTACTTC,CASSLGLTGDKETQYF
TRBJ1-1,TRBV29-1,-,-,TGCAGCGTTGCCGGCCAGGAGATGAACACTGAAGCTTTCTTT,CSVAGQEMNTEAFF
TRBJ2-6,TRBV20-1,-,-,TGCAGTGCTAGAGTAACAGGGAACACCGTCCTGACTTTC,CSARVTGNTVLTF
TRBJ2-7,TRBV20-1,once,-,TGCAGTGCTAGGGAGGGAGTTACGTCCTACGAGCAGTACTTC,CSAREGVTSYEQYF
TRBJ2-2,TRBV29-1,many,-,TGCAGCGTTAGCAGGAGTGGAACCGGGGAGCTGTTTTTT,CSVSRSGTGELFF
TRBJ1-2,TRBV13,-,TRBD1,TGTGCCAGCGGCCTGGACAGGGGGAACTATGGCTACACCTTC,CASGLDRGNYGYTF
TRBJ1-5,TRBV29-1,many,TRBD1,TGCAGCGTTGAAGAATCAGGGGGCAGCCAGCCCCAGCATTTT,CSVEESGGSQPQHF
TRBJ1-1,TRBV12-5,once,-,TGTGCTAGTGGTTTTGACACTGAAGCTTTCTTT,CASGFDTEAFF
TRBJ1-2,TRBV25-1,-,-,TGCGCCAGCAGCCAAGGGTCGGGGAGTAACTATGGCTACACCTTC,CASSQGSGSNYGYTF
TRBJ1-2,TRBV7-9,-,-,TGTGCCACCCGTGATTCGGGCAGATCTAACTATGGCTACACCTTC,CATRDSGRSNYGYTF
TRBJ2-6,TRBV29-1,-,-,TGCAGCGCAGGGTACTCTGGGGCCAACGTCCTGACTTTC,CSAGYSGANVLTF
TRBJ1-4,TRBV20-1,once,-,TGCAGTGCTAGTGATGGGGCTAATGAAAAACTGTTTTTT,CSASDGANEKLFF
TRBJ1-6,TRBV7-9,once,-,TGTGCCAGCAGCCGTGGACGGGGTAACCCTATATCTTCACCCCTCCACTTT,CASSRGRGNPISSPLHF
TRBJ1-1,TRBV2,many,-,TGTGCCACCAAGAACAGTAACACTGAAGCTTTCTTT,CATKNSNTEAFF
TRBJ2-3,TRBV7-9,once,TRBD2,TGTGCCAGCAGCGCGGAAACTAGTGGGACTAGCAGGAACACGCAGTATTTT,CASSAETSGTSRNTQYF
TRBJ1-5,TRBV12-3/TRBV12-4,many,-,TGTGCCAGCAGTTTAGAGGGGATTCAGCCCCAGCATTTT,CASSLEGIQPQHF